This TCR beta chain originates from a study of T cell responses to AZD1222 COVID-19 vaccine. Measured with immunoSEQ multiplex PCR; TCRdb has only the in-frame clones, and not every one. The sample carries 200,000 or so clones, approximately 90% recorded once. As concerns this clone: Its target is unknown.

Findings of the study overall: Spike-specific TCRs gained breadth and depth after people received two AZD1222 doses.

The CDR3 loop spans 15 amino acids. V was pared by 8 bases and J by 6 bases, with 21 bases between. The germline V gene has CDR1 SGHDT and CDR2 YYEEEE. The sequences come from peripheral blood, collected on day 0 of AZD1222 vaccination. The origin of this receptor is an adult in good health. The chain links TRBV5-6 to TRBJ2-1; maybe TRBD1 (5 bases). For the CDR3, the DNA is TGTGCCAGTGTATCCAGGGATTTGTTTGGCAATGAGCAGTTCTTC. It specifies CASVSRDLFGNEQFF.